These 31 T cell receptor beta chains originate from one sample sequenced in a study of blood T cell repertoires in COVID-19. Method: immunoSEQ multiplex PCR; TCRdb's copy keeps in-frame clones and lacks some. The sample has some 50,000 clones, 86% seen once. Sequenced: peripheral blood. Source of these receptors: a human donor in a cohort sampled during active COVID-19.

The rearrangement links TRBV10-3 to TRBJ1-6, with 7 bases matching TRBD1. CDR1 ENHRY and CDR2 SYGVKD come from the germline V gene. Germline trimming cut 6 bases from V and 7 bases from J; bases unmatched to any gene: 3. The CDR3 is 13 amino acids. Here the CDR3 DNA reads TGTGCCATCAGCGGACAGGTGAATTCACCCCTCCACTTT. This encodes CAISGQVNSPLHF.

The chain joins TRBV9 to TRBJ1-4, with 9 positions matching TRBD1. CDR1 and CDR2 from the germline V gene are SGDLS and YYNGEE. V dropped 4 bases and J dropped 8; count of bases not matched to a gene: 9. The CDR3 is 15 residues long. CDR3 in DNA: TGTGCCAGCAGCCCCACCGGGACAGGGCGAGAAAAACTGTTTTTT. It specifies CASSPTGTGREKLFF.

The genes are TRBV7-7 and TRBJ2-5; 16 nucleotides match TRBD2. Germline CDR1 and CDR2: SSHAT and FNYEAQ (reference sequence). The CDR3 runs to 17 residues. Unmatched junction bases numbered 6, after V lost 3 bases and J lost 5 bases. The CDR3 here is CASSLPGTSGRGETQYF. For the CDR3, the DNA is TGTGCCAGCAGCTTGCCCGGGACTAGCGGGAGGGGTGAGACCCAGTACTTC. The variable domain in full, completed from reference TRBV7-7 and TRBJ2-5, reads GAGVSQSPRYKVTKRGQDVTLRCDPISSHATLYWYQQALGQGPEFLTYFNYEAQPDKSGLPSDRFSAERPEGSISTLTIQRTEQRDSAMYRCASSLPGTSGRGETQYFGPGTRLLVL.

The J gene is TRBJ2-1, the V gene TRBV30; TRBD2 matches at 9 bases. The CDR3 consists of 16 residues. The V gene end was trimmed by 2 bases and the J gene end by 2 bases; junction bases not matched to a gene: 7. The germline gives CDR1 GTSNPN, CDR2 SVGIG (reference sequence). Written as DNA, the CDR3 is TGTGCCTGGAGTACGGGGGCTAGCGGGGCCTACAATGAGCAGTTCTTC. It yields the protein CAWSTGASGAYNEQFF.

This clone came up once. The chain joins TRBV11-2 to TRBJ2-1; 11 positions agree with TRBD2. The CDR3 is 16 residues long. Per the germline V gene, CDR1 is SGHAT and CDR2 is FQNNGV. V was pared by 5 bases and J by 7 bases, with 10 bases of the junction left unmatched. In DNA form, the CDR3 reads TGTGCCAGCAGCATAACTAGCGGGAGTGGGGGGAATGAGCAGTTCTTC. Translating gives CASSITSGSGGNEQFF.

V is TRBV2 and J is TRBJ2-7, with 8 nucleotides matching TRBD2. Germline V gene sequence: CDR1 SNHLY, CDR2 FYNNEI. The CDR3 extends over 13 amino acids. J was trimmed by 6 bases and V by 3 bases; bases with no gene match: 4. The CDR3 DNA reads TGTGCCAGCAGTGAGGGACTAGGAAGCGAGCAGTACTTC. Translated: CASSEGLGSEQYF.

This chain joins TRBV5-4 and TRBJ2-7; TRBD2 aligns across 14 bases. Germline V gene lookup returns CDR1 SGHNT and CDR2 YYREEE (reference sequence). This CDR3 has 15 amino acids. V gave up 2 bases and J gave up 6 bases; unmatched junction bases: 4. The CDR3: CASSFGGLAGVEQYF. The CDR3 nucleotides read TGTGCCAGCAGCTTTGGGGGACTAGCGGGAGTCGAGCAGTACTTC.

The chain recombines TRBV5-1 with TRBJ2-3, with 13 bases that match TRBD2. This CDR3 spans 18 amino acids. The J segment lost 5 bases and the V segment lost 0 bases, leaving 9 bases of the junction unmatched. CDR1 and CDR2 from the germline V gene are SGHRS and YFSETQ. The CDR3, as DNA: TGCGCCAGCAGCTTGGAAGGAACTAGCGGGGGGGCACAAGATACGCAGTATTTT. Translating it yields CASSLEGTSGGAQDTQYF.

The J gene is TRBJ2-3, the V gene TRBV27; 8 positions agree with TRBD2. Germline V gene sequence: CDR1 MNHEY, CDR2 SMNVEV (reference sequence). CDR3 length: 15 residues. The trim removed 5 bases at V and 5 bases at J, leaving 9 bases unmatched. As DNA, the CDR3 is TGTGCCAGCAGTCGACCCGGGGGGGCCGAAGATACGCAGTATTTT. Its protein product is CASSRPGGAEDTQYF.

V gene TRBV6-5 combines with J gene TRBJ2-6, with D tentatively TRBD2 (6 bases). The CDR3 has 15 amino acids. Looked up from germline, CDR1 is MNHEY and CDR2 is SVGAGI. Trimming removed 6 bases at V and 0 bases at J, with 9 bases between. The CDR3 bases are TGTGCCAGCAGGGGGACTTACTCTGGGGCCAACGTCCTGACTTTC. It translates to CASRGTYSGANVLTF.

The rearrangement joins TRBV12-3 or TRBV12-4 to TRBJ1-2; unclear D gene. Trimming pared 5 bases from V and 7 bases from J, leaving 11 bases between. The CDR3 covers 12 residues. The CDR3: CASSPGLGGYTF. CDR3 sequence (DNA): TGTGCCAGCAGTCCCGGACTCGGTGGCTACACCTTC.

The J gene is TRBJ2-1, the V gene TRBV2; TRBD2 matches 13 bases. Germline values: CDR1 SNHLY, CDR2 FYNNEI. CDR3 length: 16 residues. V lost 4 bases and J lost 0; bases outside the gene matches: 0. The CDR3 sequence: CASSGTSGSSYNEQFF. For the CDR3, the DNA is TGTGCCAGCAGTGGGACTAGCGGGAGCTCCTACAATGAGCAGTTCTTC.

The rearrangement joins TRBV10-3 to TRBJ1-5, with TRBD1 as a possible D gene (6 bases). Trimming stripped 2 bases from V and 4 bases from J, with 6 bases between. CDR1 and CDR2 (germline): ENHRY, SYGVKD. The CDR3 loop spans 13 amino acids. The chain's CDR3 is CAISEGQNQPQHF. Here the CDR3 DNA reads TGTGCCATCAGTGAGGGACAGAATCAGCCCCAGCATTTT.

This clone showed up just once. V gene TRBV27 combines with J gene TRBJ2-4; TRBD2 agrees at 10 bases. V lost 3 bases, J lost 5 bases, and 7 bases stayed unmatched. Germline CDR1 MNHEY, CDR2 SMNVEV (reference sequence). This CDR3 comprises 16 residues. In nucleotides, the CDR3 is TGTGCCAGCAGTTTTGGGGGACTAGCGTTCCAAAACATTCAGTACTTC. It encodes CASSFGGLAFQNIQYF.

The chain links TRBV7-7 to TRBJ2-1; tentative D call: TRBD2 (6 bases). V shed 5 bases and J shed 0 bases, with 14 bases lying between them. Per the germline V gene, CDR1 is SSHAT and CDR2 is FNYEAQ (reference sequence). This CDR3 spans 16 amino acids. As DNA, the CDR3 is TGTGCCAGCAGCCCCAGCCTAGCGAGCTCCTACAATGAGCAGTTCTTC. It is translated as CASSPSLASSYNEQFF. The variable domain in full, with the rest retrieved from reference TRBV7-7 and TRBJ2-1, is GAGVSQSPRYKVTKRGQDVTLRCDPISSHATLYWYQQALGQGPEFLTYFNYEAQPDKSGLPSDRFSAERPEGSISTLTIQRTEQRDSAMYRCASSPSLASSYNEQFFGPGTRLTVL.

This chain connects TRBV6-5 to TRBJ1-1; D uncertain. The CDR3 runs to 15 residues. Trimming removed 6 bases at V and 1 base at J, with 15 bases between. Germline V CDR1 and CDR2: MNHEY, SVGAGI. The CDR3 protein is CASRQSAHQNTEAFF. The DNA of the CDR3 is TGTGCCAGCAGACAAAGCGCCCACCAGAACACTGAAGCTTTCTTT.

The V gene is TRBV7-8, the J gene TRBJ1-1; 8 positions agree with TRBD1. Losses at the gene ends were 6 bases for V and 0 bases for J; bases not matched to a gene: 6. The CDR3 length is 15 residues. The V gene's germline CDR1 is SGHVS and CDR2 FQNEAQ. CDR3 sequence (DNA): TGTGCCAGCAGAGAAACAGGGGGAATGAACACTGAAGCTTTCTTT. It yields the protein CASRETGGMNTEAFF.

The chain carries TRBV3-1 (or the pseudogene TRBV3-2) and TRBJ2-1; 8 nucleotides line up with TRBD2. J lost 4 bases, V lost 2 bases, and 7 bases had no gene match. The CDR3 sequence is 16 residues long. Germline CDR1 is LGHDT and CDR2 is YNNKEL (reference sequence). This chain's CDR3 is CASSQHHGGVYNEQFF. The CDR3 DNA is TGTGCCAGCAGCCAACATCACGGGGGGGTTTACAATGAGCAGTTCTTC.

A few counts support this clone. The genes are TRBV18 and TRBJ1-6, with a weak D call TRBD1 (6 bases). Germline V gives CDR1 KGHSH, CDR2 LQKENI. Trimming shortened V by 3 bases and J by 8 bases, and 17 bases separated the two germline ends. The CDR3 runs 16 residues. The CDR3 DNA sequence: TGTGCCAGCTCACCGGTCCCGGGGGGGCCAGATTCACCCCTCCACTTT. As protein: CASSPVPGGPDSPLHF.

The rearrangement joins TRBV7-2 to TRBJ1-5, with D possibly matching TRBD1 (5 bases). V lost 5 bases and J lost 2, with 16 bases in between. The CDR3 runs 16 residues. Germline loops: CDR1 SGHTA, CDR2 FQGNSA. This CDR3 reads CASSPGPGLGNQPQHF. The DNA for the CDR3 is TGTGCCAGCAGCCCGGGCCCAGGGCTCGGCAATCAGCCCCAGCATTTT.

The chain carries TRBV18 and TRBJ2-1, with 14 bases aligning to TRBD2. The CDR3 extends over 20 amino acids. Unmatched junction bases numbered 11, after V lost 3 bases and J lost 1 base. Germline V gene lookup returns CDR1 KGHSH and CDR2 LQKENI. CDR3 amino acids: CASSPPGTSGSWSSYNEQFF. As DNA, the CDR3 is TGTGCCAGCTCACCCCCCGGGACTAGCGGGAGTTGGAGTTCCTACAATGAGCAGTTCTTC.

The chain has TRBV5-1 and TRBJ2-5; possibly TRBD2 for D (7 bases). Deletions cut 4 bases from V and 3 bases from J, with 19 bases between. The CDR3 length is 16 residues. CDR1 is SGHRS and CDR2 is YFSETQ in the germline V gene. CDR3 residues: CASSPIVAGAEETQYF. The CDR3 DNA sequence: TGCGCCAGCAGCCCAATTGTGGCGGGGGCCGAAGAGACCCAGTACTTC.

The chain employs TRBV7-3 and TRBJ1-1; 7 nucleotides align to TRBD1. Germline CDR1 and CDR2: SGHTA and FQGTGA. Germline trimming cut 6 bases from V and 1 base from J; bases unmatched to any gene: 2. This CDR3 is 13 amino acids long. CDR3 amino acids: CASSTGANTEAFF. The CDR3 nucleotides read TGTGCCAGCAGTACAGGGGCGAACACTGAAGCTTTCTTT.

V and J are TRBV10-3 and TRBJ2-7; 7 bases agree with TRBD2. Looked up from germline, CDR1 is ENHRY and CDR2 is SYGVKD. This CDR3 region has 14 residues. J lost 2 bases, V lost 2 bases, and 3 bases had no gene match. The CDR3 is CAISEAGGTYEQYF. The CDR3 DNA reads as TGTGCCATCAGTGAGGCCGGGGGGACCTACGAGCAGTACTTC.

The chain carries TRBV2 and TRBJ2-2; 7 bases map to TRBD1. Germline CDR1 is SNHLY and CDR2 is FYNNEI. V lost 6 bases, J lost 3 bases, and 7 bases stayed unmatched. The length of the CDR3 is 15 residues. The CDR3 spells CASSPQGMDTGELFF. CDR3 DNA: TGTGCCAGCAGCCCACAGGGGATGGACACCGGGGAGCTGTTTTTT.

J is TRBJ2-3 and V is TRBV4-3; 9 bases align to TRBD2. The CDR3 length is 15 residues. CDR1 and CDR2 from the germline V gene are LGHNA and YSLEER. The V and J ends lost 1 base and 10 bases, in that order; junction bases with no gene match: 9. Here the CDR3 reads CASSQVRGGPSPQYF. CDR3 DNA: TGCGCCAGCAGCCAAGTGCGGGGGGGGCCTTCTCCGCAGTATTTT.

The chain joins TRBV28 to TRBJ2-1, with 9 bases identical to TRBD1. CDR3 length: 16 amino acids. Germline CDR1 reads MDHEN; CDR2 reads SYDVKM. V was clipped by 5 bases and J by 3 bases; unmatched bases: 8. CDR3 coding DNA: TGTGCCAGCAGTCCTCCTACAGGGGGCTACTACAATGAGCAGTTCTTC. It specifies CASSPPTGGYYNEQFF.

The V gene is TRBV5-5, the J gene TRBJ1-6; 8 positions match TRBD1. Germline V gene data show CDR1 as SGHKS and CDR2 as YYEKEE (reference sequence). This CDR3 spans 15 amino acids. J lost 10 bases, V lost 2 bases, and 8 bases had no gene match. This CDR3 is CASSLGLQGGSPLHF. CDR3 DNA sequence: TGTGCCAGCAGCTTAGGTTTACAGGGGGGGTCACCCCTCCACTTT.

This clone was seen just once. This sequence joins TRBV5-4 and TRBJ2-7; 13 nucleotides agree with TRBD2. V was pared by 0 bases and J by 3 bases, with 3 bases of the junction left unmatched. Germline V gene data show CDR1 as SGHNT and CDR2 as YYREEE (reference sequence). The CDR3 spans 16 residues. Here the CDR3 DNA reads TGTGCCAGCAGCTTGGGACTAGCGGGAGGTAGCTACGAGCAGTACTTC. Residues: CASSLGLAGGSYEQYF. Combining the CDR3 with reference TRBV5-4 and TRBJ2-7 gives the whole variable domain ETGVTQSPTHLIKTRGQQVTLRCSSQSGHNTVSWYQQALGQGPQFIFQYYREEENGRGNFPPRFSGLQFPNYSSELNVNALELDDSALYLCASSLGLAGGSYEQYFGPGTRLTVT.

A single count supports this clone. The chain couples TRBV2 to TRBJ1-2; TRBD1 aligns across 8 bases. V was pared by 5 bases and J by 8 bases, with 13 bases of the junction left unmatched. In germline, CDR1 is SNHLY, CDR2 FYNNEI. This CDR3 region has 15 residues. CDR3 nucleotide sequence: TGTGCCAGCAGTTTGACAGGGACAGGCGGCGGCGGCTACACCTTC. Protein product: CASSLTGTGGGGYTF.

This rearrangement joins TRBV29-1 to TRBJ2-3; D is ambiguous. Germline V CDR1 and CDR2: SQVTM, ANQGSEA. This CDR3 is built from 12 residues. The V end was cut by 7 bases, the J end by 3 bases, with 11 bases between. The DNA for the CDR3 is TGCAGCGGGATCTCCGGGACAGATACGCAGTATTTT. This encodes CSGISGTDTQYF.